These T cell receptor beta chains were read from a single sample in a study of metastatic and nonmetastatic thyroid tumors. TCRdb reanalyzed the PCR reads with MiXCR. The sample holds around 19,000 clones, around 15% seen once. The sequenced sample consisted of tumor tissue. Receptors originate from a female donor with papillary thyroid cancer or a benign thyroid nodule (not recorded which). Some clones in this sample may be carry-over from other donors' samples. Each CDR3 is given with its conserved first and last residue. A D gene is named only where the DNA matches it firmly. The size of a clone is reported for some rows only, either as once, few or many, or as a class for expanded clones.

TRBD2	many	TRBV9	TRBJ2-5	CASSVSASGGQETQYF	TGTGCCAGCAGCGTCAGTGCTAGCGGGGGACAAGAGACCCAGTACTTC
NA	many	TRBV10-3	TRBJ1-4	CAISESRGEKLFF	TGTGCCATCAGTGAGTCTCGGGGCGAAAAACTGTTTTTT
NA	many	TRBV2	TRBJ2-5	CASRRRGRETQYF	TGTGCCAGCAGGAGGAGAGGACGAGAGACCCAGTACTTC
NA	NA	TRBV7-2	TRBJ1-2	CASSLAARDRRSTYGYTF	TGTGCCAGCAGCTTAGCAGCTCGAGACAGACGATCCACCTATGGCTACACCTTC
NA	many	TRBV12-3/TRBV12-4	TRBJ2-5	CASSFGQGETQYF	TGTGCCAGCAGTTTCGGTCAGGGAGAGACCCAGTACTTC
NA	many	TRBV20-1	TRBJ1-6	CSARDIRGQIYSPLHF	TGCAGTGCTAGAGATATAAGGGGACAAATCTATTCACCCCTCCACTTT
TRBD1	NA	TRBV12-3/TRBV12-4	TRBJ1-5	CASIGTGGSNQPQHF	TGTGCCAGCATTGGGACAGGGGGTTCGAATCAGCCCCAGCATTTT
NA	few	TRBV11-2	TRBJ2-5	CASSLGVGRRETQYF	TGTGCCAGCAGCTTGGGGGTGGGGCGCCGTGAGACCCAGTACTTC
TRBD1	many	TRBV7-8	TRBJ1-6	CASSLAVGLDRVNSPLHF	TGTGCCAGCAGCTTAGCCGTCGGGCTCGACAGGGTGAACTCACCCCTCCACTTT
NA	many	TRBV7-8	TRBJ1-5	CASSEDDGIYSNQPQHF	TGTGCCAGCAGCGAAGACGACGGGATTTATAGCAATCAGCCCCAGCATTTT
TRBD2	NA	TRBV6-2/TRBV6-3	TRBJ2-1	CASSYSGTVRTSGPNEQFF	TGTGCCAGCAGTTACTCCGGGACAGTACGGACTAGCGGGCCAAATGAGCAGTTCTTC
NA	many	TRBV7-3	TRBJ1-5	CASSFSGEGNQPQHF	TGTGCCAGCAGCTTCTCGGGGGAAGGCAATCAGCCCCAGCATTTT
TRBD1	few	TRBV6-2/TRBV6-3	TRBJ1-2	CASSLVGTGNNYGYTF	TGTGCCAGCAGCTTAGTTGGGACAGGAAATAACTATGGCTACACCTTC
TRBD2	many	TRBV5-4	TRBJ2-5	CASQGKREGGRETQYF	TGTGCCAGCCAGGGGAAGCGGGAGGGGGGTAGGGAGACCCAGTACTTC
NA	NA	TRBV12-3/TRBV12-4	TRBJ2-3	CASSRIGQSTDTQYF	TGTGCCAGCAGTCGAATTGGACAAAGCACAGATACGCAGTATTTT
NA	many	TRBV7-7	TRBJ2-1	CASSLVGGSEQFF	TGTGCTAGCAGCTTAGTGGGGGGAAGTGAGCAGTTCTTC
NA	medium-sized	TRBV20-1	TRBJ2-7	CSARAFQRAPSYEQYF	TGCAGTGCTAGAGCTTTCCAAAGGGCCCCCTCCTACGAGCAGTACTTC
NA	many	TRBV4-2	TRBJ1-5	CASSQDSGNQPQHF	TGTGCCAGCAGCCAAGATAGCGGCAATCAGCCCCAGCATTTT
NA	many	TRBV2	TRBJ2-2	CASTLSTGELFF	TGTGCCAGCACCTTGAGCACCGGGGAGCTGTTTTTT
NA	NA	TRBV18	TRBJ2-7	CASSLVAAYEQYF	TGTGCCAGCTCACTGGTGGCTGCCTACGAGCAGTACTTC